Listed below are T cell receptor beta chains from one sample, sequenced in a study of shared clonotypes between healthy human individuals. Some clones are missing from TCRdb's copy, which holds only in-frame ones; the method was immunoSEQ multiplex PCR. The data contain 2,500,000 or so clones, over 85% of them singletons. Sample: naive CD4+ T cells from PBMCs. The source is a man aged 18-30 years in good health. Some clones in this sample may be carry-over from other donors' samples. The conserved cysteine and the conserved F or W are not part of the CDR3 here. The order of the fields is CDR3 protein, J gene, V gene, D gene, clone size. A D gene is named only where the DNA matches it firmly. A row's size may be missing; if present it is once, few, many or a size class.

ASSQEAGWDGYT,TRBJ1-2,TRBV4-3,.,.
ASSSRQGSGTGELF,TRBJ2-2,TRBV13,TRBD1,.
ASSLYRDRGTGYT,TRBJ1-2,TRBV11-2,TRBD1,.
ASSLGSPLH,TRBJ1-6,TRBV6-1,.,.
ASSLGGTDNSYEQY,TRBJ2-7,TRBV5-1,TRBD1,.
ASSRDRANEKLF,TRBJ1-4,TRBV7-2,TRBD1,.
ASSLNFLGSGANVLT,TRBJ2-6,TRBV7-9,.,.
ASTSSRTQY,TRBJ2-3,TRBV2,.,.
ASSQGQENTEAF,TRBJ1-1,TRBV4-3,.,.
ASTPPGNTGELF,TRBJ2-2,TRBV27,.,once
ASSFYNRGPKETQY,TRBJ2-5,TRBV5-8,TRBD1,.
ASSGWRERSYEQY,TRBJ2-7,TRBV7-8,.,.